This TCR beta chain was captured in a study of T cells in localized non-small cell lung cancer. Whole-study findings and limits: Since sequencing was restricted to only one region of the tumor, intratumor heterogeneity remains a possibility. Elevated blood T cell density was associated with longer overall survival. Compared with tumor, uninvolved adjacent lung displayed greater T cell clonality, ranking highest overall. Median detection of top 100 tumor clones in adjacent lung was approximately 50 clones.

Data came from immunoSEQ multiplex PCR; TCRdb stores just in-frame clones and leaves some out. This table holds about 41,000 clones, about 83% found once. About this clone: Antigen unknown.

The CDR3 length is 13 residues. The V segment lost 9 bases and the J segment 5 bases; nucleotides outside the gene matches: 4. The germline V gene has CDR1 LNHDA and CDR2 SQIVND (reference sequence). The sequence was obtained from a man aged 40 to 70 with stage II lung adenocarcinoma. Sequenced material: PBMCs, taken before any cancer treatment. The V gene is TRBV19, the J gene TRBJ1-6, with TRBD1 matching over 7 bases. The CDR3 loop reads CASRDSDNSPLHF. In DNA form, the CDR3 reads TGTGCCAGCCGGGACAGCGATAATTCACCCCTCCACTTT.